This passage covers 7 T cell receptor beta chains from one sample sequenced in a study of OX40 agonist ivuxolimab in advanced cancers. Produced via immunoSEQ multiplex PCR; TCRdb's table is partial and in-frame only. The data hold about 51,000 clones, with about 90% observed a single time. The source was CD4+ or CD8+ T cells sorted from blood, collected in a trial of the OX40 agonist ivuxolimab. The receptors shown here come from an adult with an advanced solid tumor such as melanoma, head and neck, liver or kidney cancer.

The chain has TRBV4-2 and TRBJ2-5; 12 bases align to TRBD2. Germline assignment: CDR1 LGHNA and CDR2 YNFKEQ. This CDR3 has 16 amino acids. The J segment lost 3 bases and the V segment lost 4 bases, leaving 6 bases of the junction unmatched. This CDR3 reads CASSLRTSGKEETQYF. CDR3 DNA sequence: TGTGCCAGCAGCCTTCGGACTAGCGGGAAAGAAGAGACCCAGTACTTC.

The DNA of the CDR3 is TGTGCCAGCAGCAAAGTCTCCCCGAGCAGGGGTACCGGGGAGCTGTTTTTT. This translates into CASSKVSPSRGTGELFF. The rearrangement uses TRBV21-1 and TRBJ2-2; no check of the table's D call, TRBD1, against the DNA was made. TRBV21-1 is a known pseudogene. CDR3 size: 17 residues.

The chain links TRBV7-2 to TRBJ2-5; unclear D gene. CDR3 length: 14 residues. From germline, CDR1 is SGHTA and CDR2 FQGNSA. V was cut by 5 bases and J by 3 bases, with 13 bases left in between. Here the CDR3 reads CASSPRASEETQYF. DNA for the CDR3: TGTGCCAGCAGCCCTCGGGCCTCAGAAGAGACCCAGTACTTC.

This clone has just a few counts. The V call is TRBV30, the J call TRBJ1-1; TRBD1 might be the D (5 bases). The CDR3 covers 11 residues. Germline loops: CDR1 GTSNPN, CDR2 SVGIG (reference sequence). The CDR3 DNA reads TGTGCGACGGAATACGCAGGGCGGGCTTTCTTT. Its translation is CATEYAGRAFF.

This CDR3 reads CASSRGSGGVYNEQFF. The DNA of the CDR3 is TGTGCCAGCAGCCGTGGGAGCGGGGGGGTCTACAATGAGCAGTTCTTC. This chain uses TRBV7-2 with TRBJ2-1; TRBD2 agrees at 10 bases. Germline CDR1 reads SGHTA; CDR2 reads FQGNSA. The CDR3 covers 16 residues. V lost 5 bases to trimming and J lost 3 bases; unmatched junction nucleotides: 7.

The chain's CDR3 is CAIRGEDTQYF. The CDR3, as DNA: TGTGCCATCAGGGGGGAGGATACGCAGTATTTT. The chain combines TRBV10-3 with TRBJ2-3, with D perhaps matching TRBD1 or TRBD2 (5 bases each). V shed 6 bases and J shed 6 bases, with 7 bases lying between them. CDR3 length: 11 residues. Germline-derived CDR1 and CDR2 are ENHRY and SYGVKD.

The V call is TRBV13, the J call TRBJ2-4, with D possibly being TRBD2 (7 bases). CDR1 and CDR2 from the germline V gene are PRHDT and FYEKMQ (reference sequence). V gave up 4 bases and J gave up 5 bases, with 21 bases separating them. The CDR3 consists of 17 residues. The CDR3 region has the DNA TGTGCCAGCAGCTCTCTGAGGGGGGGAGTTCTGGAAAACATTCAGTACTTC. Translating it yields CASSSLRGGVLENIQYF.